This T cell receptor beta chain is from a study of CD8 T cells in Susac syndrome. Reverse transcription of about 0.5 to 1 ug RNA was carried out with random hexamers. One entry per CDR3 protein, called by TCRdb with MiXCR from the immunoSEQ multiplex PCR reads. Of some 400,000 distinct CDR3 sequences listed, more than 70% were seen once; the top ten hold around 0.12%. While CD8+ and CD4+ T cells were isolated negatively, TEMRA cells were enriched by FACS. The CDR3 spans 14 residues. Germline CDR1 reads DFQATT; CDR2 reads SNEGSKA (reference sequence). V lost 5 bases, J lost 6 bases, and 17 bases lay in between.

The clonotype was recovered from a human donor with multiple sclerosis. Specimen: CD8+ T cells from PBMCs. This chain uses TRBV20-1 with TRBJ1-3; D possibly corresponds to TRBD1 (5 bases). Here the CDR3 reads CSALPRTYINTIYF. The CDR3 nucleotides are TGCAGTGCTCTCCCTCGGACATACATAAACACCATATATTTT.